The 31 T cell receptor beta chains below were found in one sample sequenced in a study of blood T cells in healthy people across ages. PCR was performed a second time for about 7 to 12 cycles using a sample-barcoded 5' primer and a J-beta primer mix. TCRdb recomputed calls from the 5' RACE reads with MiXCR, one row per CDR3 protein. The sample lists 1.6 million or so distinct CDR3 sequences; almost 35% were seen once. Sequencing was done on a sample of blood. The source of these receptors is a woman in her 30s in good health.

This chain uses TRBV27 with TRBJ2-7; D could derive from TRBD1 or TRBD2 (6 bases each). The CDR3 sequence is 13 residues long. V was shortened by 4 bases and J by 5 bases, with 12 bases between the two germline ends. Germline assignment: CDR1 MNHEY and CDR2 SMNVEV (reference sequence). CDR3 nucleotide sequence: TGTGCCAGCAGTTATGGGGGGCTCGACGAGCAGTACTTC. Its protein is CASSYGGLDEQYF.

The chain links TRBV5-1 to TRBJ1-1, with D hard to call. The V gene lost 0 bases and the J gene lost 1 base, with 10 bases spanning the gap. CDR3 length: 15 residues. CDR1 SGHRS and CDR2 YFSETQ come from the germline V gene. The CDR3 DNA reads TGCGCCAGCAGCTTGGTCGCTGCGGCGAACACTGAAGCTTTCTTT. It codes for CASSLVAAANTEAFF.

This clonotype has at least ten counts. This chain links TRBV20-1 with TRBJ1-2; D gene ambiguous. There are 12 residues in the CDR3. Germline V gene sequence: CDR1 DFQATT, CDR2 SNEGSKA (reference sequence). In nucleotides, the CDR3 is TGCACCTCGGACCCCGGAGGCTATGGCTACACCTTC. Its protein is CTSDPGGYGYTF.

This clonotype was detected many times. The chain carries TRBV3-1 and TRBJ2-1; D is undetermined. This CDR3 has 11 amino acids. The V gene's germline CDR1 is LGHDT and CDR2 YNNKEL (reference sequence). Trimming removed 2 bases from V and 8 bases from J, with 4 bases in between. The CDR3 region is CASSQSHEQFF. In DNA, the CDR3 is TGTGCCAGCAGCCAATCCCATGAGCAGTTCTTC.

In this sample, this clonotype turned up a few times. The V call is TRBV10-3, the J call TRBJ2-5; D could derive from TRBD1 or TRBD2 (5 bases each). Germline V lookup: CDR1 ENHRY, CDR2 SYGVKD. This CDR3 spans 14 amino acids. Trimming cost V 4 bases and J 1 base, with 10 bases left between them. The CDR3 region has the DNA TGTGCCATCAGTGGGGGACCAGCCCAAGAGACCCAGTACTTC. Translation gives CAISGGPAQETQYF.

This chain joins TRBV27 and TRBJ2-1; 12 nucleotides agree with TRBD2. The junction had 18 bases not matched to a gene; V was cut back by 9 bases and J by 6 bases. CDR1 MNHEY and CDR2 SMNVEV come from the germline V gene (reference sequence). The CDR3 contains 18 residues. CDR3: CASRTGGTRTSGINEQFF. In nucleotides, the CDR3 is TGTGCCAGTAGGACGGGGGGCACCAGGACTAGCGGGATCAATGAGCAGTTCTTC.

This clonotype was counted between two and nine times. This chain joins TRBV7-8 and TRBJ2-1; D gene ambiguous. CDR3 length: 14 amino acids. Germline values: CDR1 SGHVS, CDR2 FQNEAQ. V lost 5 bases to trimming and J lost 8 bases, with 16 bases between them. CDR3 nucleotides: TGTGCCAGCAGCGGCTTTGGGCTACCCGATGAGCAGTTCTTC. Its protein product is CASSGFGLPDEQFF.

This clonotype was counted at least ten times. The chain is built from TRBV6-6 and TRBJ2-1; 7 bases match TRBD1. CDR1 and CDR2 from the germline V gene are MNHNY and SVGAGI (reference sequence). This CDR3 has 12 residues. Germline trimming cut 4 bases from V and 9 bases from J; bases unmatched to any gene: 3. The CDR3, as DNA: TGTGCCAGCAGTTCCACAGGGGTTGAGCAGTTCTTC. It is translated as CASSSTGVEQFF.

This clonotype was counted only a few times. This sequence joins TRBV28 and TRBJ1-2; maybe TRBD1 (6 bases). Germline V lookup: CDR1 MDHEN, CDR2 SYDVKM. Deletions cut 9 bases from V and 3 bases from J, with 14 bases between. The CDR3 totals 13 residues. The CDR3: CASLGTSHYGYTF. In nucleotides, the CDR3 is TGTGCCAGTCTTGGGACATCGCACTATGGCTACACCTTC.

This clonotype was detected many times. This chain joins TRBV6-2 or TRBV6-3 and TRBJ2-1; possible D gene TRBD1, 5 bases. Trimming cost V 5 bases and J 9 bases, with 11 bases left between them. There are 12 residues in the CDR3. In germline, CDR1 is MNHEY, CDR2 SVGEGT. The CDR3 loop reads CASSHDSSEQFF. In DNA form, the CDR3 reads TGTGCCAGCAGTCACGACAGCTCTGAGCAGTTCTTC.

V usage is TRBV24-1 and J usage is TRBJ2-5; 14 bases match TRBD2. The J call is in doubt because the DNA end fits TRBJ2-7 better. There are 15 residues in the CDR3. In germline, CDR1 is KGHDR, CDR2 SFDVKD. In DNA, the CDR3 is TGTGCCACCAGTGGGGGACTAGCGGGAGCTTACGAGCAGTACTTC. It codes for CATSGGLAGAYEQYF.

This clonotype was counted a few times. The chain couples TRBV7-2 to TRBJ1-1; D not certain. The length of the CDR3 is 13 residues. The germline V gene encodes CDR1 SGHTA and CDR2 FQGNSA. V lost 3 bases, J lost 4 bases, and 9 bases lay in between. CDR3 loop: CASSLLKLTEAFF. CDR3 in DNA: TGTGCCAGCAGCTTGTTAAAACTCACTGAAGCTTTCTTT.

This clonotype showed up just a few times. This chain links TRBV4-1 with TRBJ2-1, with TRBD1 matching over 7 bases. The CDR3 runs 13 residues. The germline V gene has CDR1 MGHRA and CDR2 YSYEKL. J was trimmed by 10 bases and V by 4 bases; bases with no gene match: 7. The CDR3: CASSRGTAGEQFF. The CDR3 region has the DNA TGCGCCAGCAGCCGGGGGACAGCCGGCGAGCAGTTCTTC.

The chain recombines TRBV25-1 with TRBJ2-7, with D perhaps TRBD2 (6 bases). CDR1 and CDR2 from the germline V gene are MGHDK and SYGVNS. The CDR3 has 14 amino acids. Trimming took 6 bases from V and 6 from J, leaving 18 bases between them. In DNA, the CDR3 is TGTGCCAGCAGAGATGTGGGGAGGCCTACCGAGCAGTACTTC. It is translated as CASRDVGRPTEQYF.

The rearrangement uses TRBV20-1 and TRBJ2-7; the match to TRBD2 covers 16 bases. J lost 4 bases, V lost 6 bases, and 15 bases had no gene match. CDR3 length: 18 amino acids. Per the germline V gene, CDR1 is DFQATT and CDR2 is SNEGSKA (reference sequence). CDR3 sequence (DNA): TGCAGTGCCGATGTGGGACTAGCGGGAGGGCATCGAGTATACGAGCAGTACTTC. As protein: CSADVGLAGGHRVYEQYF.

In its sample, this clonotype was seen many times. This chain connects TRBV29-1 to TRBJ1-2; 7 bases align to TRBD1. The CDR3 has 13 amino acids. The J segment lost 5 bases and the V segment lost 3 bases, leaving 6 bases of the junction unmatched. The germline V gene has CDR1 SQVTM and CDR2 ANQGSEA. This chain's CDR3 is CSVEGQSNYGYTF. For the CDR3, the DNA is TGCAGCGTTGAGGGACAGTCAAATTATGGCTACACCTTC. The whole variable domain, remainder taken from reference TRBV29-1 and TRBJ1-2, is SAVISQKPSRDICQRGTSLTIQCQVDSQVTMMFWYRQQPGQSLTLIATANQGSEATYESGFVIDKFPISRPNLTFSTLTVSNMSPEDSSIYLCSVEGQSNYGYTFGSGTRLTVV.

V and J are TRBV15 and TRBJ2-3, with a tentative D call TRBD2 (5 bases). The germline V and J ends were trimmed by 6 bases and 8 bases, with 18 bases remaining between them. Germline V gene sequence: CDR1 LNHNV, CDR2 YYDKDF (reference sequence). This CDR3 has 14 residues. CDR3 bases: TGTGCCACCAGGGATAGCGACATTCTGGGTACGCAGTATTTT. It translates to CATRDSDILGTQYF.

The chain combines TRBV20-1 with TRBJ1-4; possibly TRBD1 for D (5 bases). The germline CDR1 and CDR2 sequences are DFQATT and SNEGSKA (reference sequence). The ends were cut back, 5 bases at V and 5 bases at J, with 18 bases in the middle. The CDR3 contains 15 residues. The CDR3 region has the DNA TGCAGTGCTCCCTGGGGAACAGGATTCAATGAAAAACTGTTTTTT. It translates to CSAPWGTGFNEKLFF.

The chain carries TRBV29-1 and TRBJ2-5; D perhaps matches TRBD1 (5 bases). V was cut by 2 bases and J by 5 bases, with 12 bases left in between. From germline, CDR1 is SQVTM and CDR2 ANQGSEA. This CDR3 is 13 amino acids long. For the CDR3, the DNA is TGCAGCGTTGAAACCGTGGCAGGGGAGACCCAGTACTTC. Its translation: CSVETVAGETQYF.

The gene calls are TRBV7-2 and TRBJ2-3; 7 bases match TRBD2. Germline CDR1 and CDR2: SGHTA and FQGNSA. The CDR3 covers 14 residues. Trimming cost V 8 bases and J 1 base; bases outside gene matches: 6. CDR3 in amino acids: CASGRGKRTDTQYF. CDR3 DNA sequence: TGTGCCAGCGGGCGGGGGAAACGCACAGATACGCAGTATTTT.

V is TRBV20-1 and J is TRBJ2-1; TRBD2 aligns across 7 bases. CDR1 and CDR2 (germline): DFQATT, SNEGSKA (reference sequence). The CDR3 length is 12 residues. V dropped 6 bases and J dropped 4; count of bases not matched to a gene: 3. This CDR3 is CSAGREYNEQFF. The DNA of the CDR3 is TGCAGTGCGGGGAGGGAGTACAATGAGCAGTTCTTC.

The CDR3 DNA follows: TGTGCCACTAAAAGGACAGGGATGGGGGAAAACATTCAGTACTTC. It is translated as CATKRTGMGENIQYF. J is TRBJ2-4 and V is TRBV19; the match to TRBD1 covers 8 bases. The germline CDR1 and CDR2 sequences are LNHDA and SQIVND (reference sequence). The CDR3 length is 15 residues. V shed 10 bases and J 5 bases; nucleotides not matched to a gene: 13.

The chain couples TRBV6-2 or TRBV6-3 to TRBJ1-1; D remains ambiguous. The CDR3 contains 13 residues. The V gene's germline CDR1 is MNHEY and CDR2 SVGEGT. The V and J ends lost 7 bases and 7 bases respectively, with 16 bases between them. CDR3 coding DNA: TGTGCCAGCAACGTAGGTGGCGCGGGTGAAGCTTTCTTT. Its protein product is CASNVGGAGEAFF.

This clonotype was counted ten times or more. The gene calls are TRBV27 and TRBJ2-1; D might be TRBD1 (6 bases). The CDR3 runs 13 residues. Trimming stripped 6 bases from V and 9 bases from J, with 15 bases between. CDR1 and CDR2 (germline): MNHEY, SMNVEV (reference sequence). The CDR3 coding sequence is TGTGCCAGCAGCAGGGACATTCGGGGTGAGCAGTTCTTC. Its translation: CASSRDIRGEQFF.

The CDR3 here is CASSVDPSVGETQYF. CDR3 sequence (DNA): TGTGCCAGCAGCGTAGACCCCAGTGTCGGGGAGACCCAGTACTTC. The chain employs TRBV9 and TRBJ2-5; unclear D gene. Germline V gene lookup returns CDR1 SGDLS and CDR2 YYNGEE. The CDR3 sequence is 15 residues long. Trimming shortened V by 0 bases and J by 5 bases, and 14 bases separated the two germline ends.

J is TRBJ2-1 and V is TRBV20-1; D may match TRBD1 or TRBD2 (5 bases each). The CDR3 contains 14 residues. Germline V gene data show CDR1 as DFQATT and CDR2 as SNEGSKA (reference sequence). V was trimmed by 6 bases and J by 6 bases, leaving 18 bases between them. The CDR3 DNA sequence: TGCAGTGCGCCCGATGCGAGGGGAGCCAATGAGCAGTTCTTC. The encoded protein is CSAPDARGANEQFF.

This clonotype was recorded once. J is TRBJ1-4 and V is TRBV2; D remains unclear. There are 13 residues in the CDR3. Per the germline V gene, CDR1 is SNHLY and CDR2 is FYNNEI. Trimming cost V 7 bases and J 5 bases, with 11 bases left between them. The chain's CDR3 is CASNGRLNEKLFF. The CDR3 coding sequence is TGTGCCAGCAACGGCAGATTGAATGAAAAACTGTTTTTT.

This clonotype was detected many times. This sequence joins TRBV10-3 and TRBJ2-3; 13 nucleotides agree with TRBD2. J was trimmed by 2 bases and V by 5 bases; bases with no gene match: 7. CDR3 length: 17 amino acids. The germline CDR1 and CDR2 sequences are ENHRY and SYGVKD. CDR3 nucleotide sequence: TGTGCCATCAGTCCCTTGACTAGCGGGGGGTTCACAGATACGCAGTATTTT. Amino acid sequence: CAISPLTSGGFTDTQYF.

This clonotype was detected many times. At one boundary the junction diverges from the germline segment, which might be a read error. The V gene is TRBV7-2, the J gene TRBJ2-1; TRBD2 is a possible D gene (5 bases). Germline V lookup: CDR1 SGHTA, CDR2 FQGNSA. The CDR3 is 14 residues long. CDR3 region: CASSLASGYNEQFF. The DNA of the CDR3 is TGTGCCAGCAGTTTAGCGTCGGGGTACAATGAGCAGTTCTTC.

This clonotype was observed many times. The chain joins TRBV29-1 to TRBJ2-7; maybe TRBD1 (5 bases). This CDR3 is built from 13 residues. Germline CDR1 SQVTM, CDR2 ANQGSEA. V lost 3 bases and J 3 bases, leaving 12 bases between the germline ends. The CDR3 loop is CSVDARELYEQYF. CDR3 DNA sequence: TGCAGCGTTGACGCCAGGGAACTCTACGAGCAGTACTTC.

This clonotype was seen a few times. CDR3 loop: CASSLELTGAEAFF. The CDR3 DNA is TGCGCCAGCAGCTTGGAGTTGACGGGGGCTGAAGCTTTCTTT. The V gene is TRBV5-1, the J gene TRBJ1-1; D might be TRBD1 (5 bases). CDR3 length: 14 residues. In germline, CDR1 is SGHRS, CDR2 YFSETQ. The ends were cut back, 0 bases at V and 6 bases at J, with 12 bases in the middle.